The 16 T cell receptor beta chains below all came from one sample that was sequenced in a study of T-cell memory formation after mild COVID-19. TCRdb called the 5' RACE reads again in MiXCR, with one record for every CDR3 protein. The table includes around 310,000 distinct CDR3 sequences, around 20% detected once. The sequencing sample was made of PBMCs or a T cell subset sorted from them (not recorded which). The receptors stem from a man between 18 and 35 years old who had mild COVID-19 (a few samples of this study predate the infection). Cell type and time point are not known.

This clonotype has more than one count but fewer than ten. The chain has TRBV20-1 and TRBJ2-5; 8 bases fit TRBD2. The V and J ends lost 5 bases and 5 bases, in that order; junction bases with no gene match: 10. The CDR3 contains 14 residues. Germline CDR1 is DFQATT and CDR2 is SNEGSKA (reference sequence). The CDR3 DNA is TGCAGTGCTGGAAAAGCGGGGGTAGCGGAGACCCAGTACTTC. It yields the protein CSAGKAGVAETQYF.

The rearrangement uses TRBV6-5 and TRBJ1-6; TRBD1 might be the D (5 bases). The germline CDR1 and CDR2 sequences are MNHEY and SVGAGI. Trimming left V 6 bases short and J 7 bases short, with 16 bases between. This CDR3 spans 15 amino acids. The CDR3 region has the DNA TGTGCCAGCAGCACGGCGTGGGGCCGCAATTCACCCCTCCACTTT. This gives the protein CASSTAWGRNSPLHF.

This clonotype has only a few counts. The chain couples TRBV12-3 or TRBV12-4 to TRBJ2-2, with a weak D call TRBD2 (7 bases). The CDR3 is 14 residues long. The V end was cut by 5 bases, the J end by 6 bases, with 13 bases between. CDR3: CASSEGGAPGELFF. The CDR3 coding sequence is TGTGCCAGCAGTGAAGGGGGGGCCCCCGGGGAGCTGTTTTTT.

This clonotype was found a few times. It may be a read error: a sequence one base away is much more abundant. This chain links TRBV12-3 or TRBV12-4 with TRBJ2-7; D might be TRBD2 (5 bases). Between the trimmed V and J ends, which lost 4 bases and 2 bases, there was a span of 9 bases. This CDR3 is built from 13 residues. CDR3 coding DNA: TGTGCCAGCAGTTACGAGGGTACCTACGAGCAGTACTTC. This gives the protein CASSYEGTYEQYF.

The genes are TRBV4-3 and TRBJ2-5; D is perhaps TRBD1 (6 bases). The V gene's germline CDR1 is LGHNA and CDR2 YSLEER. This CDR3 has 14 residues. Trimming shortened V by 3 bases and J by 4 bases, and 12 bases separated the two germline ends. The CDR3 region is CASSQNRVRETQYF. CDR3 bases: TGCGCCAGCAGCCAGAACAGGGTTCGAGAGACCCAGTACTTC.

The V and J genes are TRBV4-3 and TRBJ1-2; 9 nucleotides agree with TRBD1. Looked up from germline, CDR1 is LGHNA and CDR2 is YSLEER. Germline trimming cut 1 base from V and 7 bases from J; bases unmatched to any gene: 4. The CDR3 spans 14 residues. The CDR3 sequence is CASSQAQGAAGYTF. CDR3 DNA: TGCGCCAGCAGCCAAGCACAGGGGGCAGCTGGCTACACCTTC.

This clonotype was counted only a few times. This sequence joins TRBV4-1 and TRBJ1-1, with 8 bases matching TRBD1. Germline V CDR1 and CDR2: MGHRA, YSYEKL. Trimming took 2 bases from V and 6 from J; bases not matched to a gene: 8. The CDR3 has 15 residues. In DNA, the CDR3 is TGCGCCAGCAGCCAACAGGGGGCGGGTCTTTCTGAAGCTTTCTTT. Its protein is CASSQQGAGLSEAFF.

The rearrangement links TRBV12-3 or TRBV12-4 to TRBJ1-1; maybe TRBD1 (5 bases). Deletions cut 5 bases from V and 5 bases from J, with 12 bases between. This CDR3 region has 13 residues. The CDR3 bases are TGTGCCAGCAGTGACCCAGGGAGAACTGAAGCTTTCTTT. Translating it yields CASSDPGRTEAFF.

V is TRBV4-3 and J is TRBJ2-2; maybe TRBD2 (5 bases). Germline V gives CDR1 LGHNA, CDR2 YSLEER. This CDR3 has 14 amino acids. Trimming took 4 bases from V and 7 from J, leaving 13 bases between them. CDR3: CASSPGLGVGELFF. The CDR3, as DNA: TGCGCCAGCAGCCCCGGTCTCGGGGTCGGGGAGCTGTTTTTT.

The chain joins TRBV4-3 to TRBJ2-1, with D maybe TRBD2 (6 bases). This CDR3 contains 16 residues. CDR1 is LGHNA, CDR2 YSLEER, per germline. With 3 bases removed from V and 1 base from J, the gap between germline ends came to 13 bases. As DNA, the CDR3 is TGCGCCAGCAGCCATTCTTTTAGCGGTTCCTACAATGAGCAGTTCTTC. It translates to CASSHSFSGSYNEQFF.

The chain carries TRBV29-1 and TRBJ2-2; perhaps D is TRBD1 or TRBD2 (5 bases each). Trimming removed 5 bases at V and 6 bases at J, with 19 bases between. From germline, CDR1 is SQVTM and CDR2 ANQGSEA. CDR3 length equals 15 residues. CDR3 sequence: CSVSSSSLGAGELFF. The CDR3 nucleotides read TGCAGCGTTAGCTCGTCAAGTCTGGGGGCCGGGGAGCTGTTTTTT.

The rearrangement uses TRBV7-2 and TRBJ2-7, with 7 bases fitting TRBD1. The CDR3 is 14 amino acids. The ends lost 6 bases at V and 2 bases at J; junction bases unmatched: 7. Looked up from germline, CDR1 is SGHTA and CDR2 is FQGNSA. CDR3 in amino acids: CASRSQGNPYEQYF. For the CDR3, the DNA is TGTGCCAGCAGATCACAGGGGAACCCCTACGAGCAGTACTTC.

V and J are TRBV7-9 and TRBJ2-3; 14 bases are a match to TRBD2. The CDR3 covers 20 residues. Germline CDR1 reads SEHNR; CDR2 reads FQNEAQ (reference sequence). The V segment lost 5 bases and the J segment 1 base; nucleotides outside the gene matches: 14. The CDR3 nucleotides are TGTGCCAGCAGCACCTGGACTAGCGGGGGGCTTCGACTGGGCACAGATACGCAGTATTTT. Residues: CASSTWTSGGLRLGTDTQYF.

This clonotype has only a few counts. The V gene is TRBV10-3, the J gene TRBJ2-7, with D perhaps matching TRBD1 (6 bases). Germline V gene sequence: CDR1 ENHRY, CDR2 SYGVKD. Trimming pared 5 bases from V and 3 bases from J, leaving 8 bases between. The CDR3 has 12 amino acids. The CDR3 DNA reads as TGTGCCATCAGTCCGACAGGCTACGAGCAGTACGTC. This sequence encodes CAISPTGYEQYV.

V and J are TRBV7-2 and TRBJ2-1, with 8 bases fitting TRBD1. The length of the CDR3 is 15 residues. Germline CDR1 SGHTA, CDR2 FQGNSA. V lost 1 base and J lost 7; bases outside the gene matches: 6. The CDR3 bases are TGTGCCAGCAGCTTAGGACAGGGGTTCGTTAATGAGCAGTTCTTC. It is translated as CASSLGQGFVNEQFF.

This chain links TRBV20-1 with TRBJ2-3; possibly TRBD2 for D (6 bases). V was trimmed by 5 bases and J by 0 bases, leaving 15 bases between them. The CDR3 runs 15 residues. Germline assignment: CDR1 DFQATT and CDR2 SNEGSKA (reference sequence). The chain's CDR3 is CSAPEQGTSTDTQYF. CDR3 DNA sequence: TGCAGTGCTCCCGAACAAGGGACTAGCACAGATACGCAGTATTTT.